The rows below give T cell receptor beta chains drawn from one sample of a study of cytomegalovirus exposure and HLA in healthy donors. The data were produced by immunoSEQ multiplex PCR, yet TCRdb's version contains in-frame clones alone and is incomplete. This table has around 190,000 clones, around 79% appearing once. The sequenced sample was PBMCs. Every receptor here comes from a woman under 30 in good health and CMV-seronegative. The CDR3 runs from the conserved cysteine through the conserved F or W. D genes are given only for firm matches. Clone size, where shown, is once, few, many, or a class for clones that have expanded.

- | TRBJ2-3 | TRBV28 | TRBD2 | CASLTRGPLSLAGVVPDTQYF | TGTGCCAGTCTCACTAGAGGCCCTCTTTCATTAGCGGGAGTGGTCCCAGATACGCAGTATTTT
few | TRBJ2-3 | TRBV28 | TRBD2 | CASSFPGLAGGTQYF | TGTGCCAGCAGTTTCCCCGGACTAGCGGGAGGCACGCAGTATTTT
- | TRBJ2-2 | TRBV9 | - | CASTRGMGPGELFF | TGTGCCAGCACCCGGGGGATGGGACCCGGGGAGCTGTTTTTT
- | TRBJ1-2 | TRBV29-1 | - | CSALKDSHYGYTF | TGCAGCGCTCTTAAGGACAGCCACTATGGCTACACCTTC
- | TRBJ1-2 | TRBV7-2 | - | CASSPTGLWGYTF | TGTGCCAGCAGCCCCACAGGCCTATGGGGCTACACCTTC
- | TRBJ2-2 | TRBV6-5 | - | CASSYQVDTGELFF | TGTGCCAGCAGTTACCAGGTGGACACCGGGGAGCTGTTTTTT
- | TRBJ2-5 | TRBV19 | - | CASSHRFQETQYF | TGTGCCAGTAGTCACAGATTCCAAGAGACCCAGTACTTC
- | TRBJ2-7 | TRBV7-2 | - | CASSFEHLISYEQYF | TGTGCCAGCAGCTTCGAGCACTTGATTTCCTACGAGCAGTACTTC
- | TRBJ2-2 | TRBV4-2 | - | CASSQRVAGQTGELFF | TGTGCCAGCAGCCAAAGGGTAGCGGGACAGACCGGGGAGCTGTTTTTT
once | TRBJ2-6 | TRBV1 | - | CTSSQRWRTGVLATSGANVLTF | TGCACCAGCAGCCAACGATGGAGGACAGGGGTATTGGCTACCTCTGGGGCCAACGTCCTGACTTTC
- | TRBJ1-2 | TRBV7-9 | - | CSSSLEGPTRGYTF | TGTTCCAGCAGCTTAGAGGGGCCGACGAGGGGCTACACCTTC
- | TRBJ2-4 | TRBV19 | - | CASSSLLGSIQYF | TGTGCCAGTAGTAGCCTCCTGGGGAGCATTCAGTACTTC
- | TRBJ2-6 | TRBV7-9 | TRBD1 | CASSDPIGTAGANVLTF | TGTGCCAGCAGCGATCCAATAGGGACAGCTGGGGCCAACGTCCTGACTTTC
- | TRBJ2-2 | TRBV19 | TRBD1 | CASSMTGYTGELFF | TGTGCCAGTAGTATGACAGGGTACACCGGGGAGCTGTTTTTT
- | TRBJ1-1 | TRBV2 | - | CASSVEALGVEAFF | TGTGCCAGCAGTGTGGAGGCCTTGGGCGTTGAAGCTTTCTTT
- | TRBJ1-5 | TRBV19 | TRBD1 | CASSIGTGFNQPQHF | TGTGCCAGTAGTATCGGGACAGGGTTCAATCAGCCCCAGCATTTT
- | TRBJ1-2 | TRBV6-1 | - | CASSEVDSLYGYTF | TGTGCCAGCAGTGAAGTGGACAGCCTCTATGGCTACACCTTC
- | TRBJ2-1 | TRBV11-2 | TRBD2 | CASAGGRYNEQFF | TGTGCCAGCGCGGGGGGCCGATACAATGAGCAGTTCTTC
once | TRBJ1-3 | TRBV11-2 | - | CASSLDRPSSGNTIYF | TGTGCCAGCAGCTTGGACAGACCGAGCTCTGGAAACACCATATATTTT
- | TRBJ1-3 | TRBV7-9 | - | CASSSSGDGNTIYF | TGTGCCAGCAGCTCATCCGGGGATGGAAACACCATATATTTT
- | TRBJ2-7 | TRBV6-5 | - | CASSFASQGYEQYF | TGTGCCAGCAGTTTCGCATCACAGGGATACGAGCAGTACTTC
- | TRBJ2-3 | TRBV25-1 | TRBD1 | CASSGIPGQGTDTQYF | TGTGCCAGCAGTGGCATTCCGGGACAGGGCACAGATACGCAGTATTTT
- | TRBJ1-4 | TRBV7-9 | TRBD1 | CSSSLVQGDKKLFF | TGTTCCAGCAGCTTAGTACAGGGGGACAAGAAACTGTTTTTT
once | TRBJ2-7 | TRBV11-2 | TRBD2 | CASSHSGRASYEQYF | TGTGCCAGCAGCCACAGCGGGAGAGCTTCCTACGAGCAGTACTTC
once | TRBJ1-1 | TRBV7-9 | - | CASSTSTGAFF | TGTGCCAGCAGCACGAGCACTGGAGCTTTCTTT
- | TRBJ1-1 | TRBV11-2 | TRBD1 | CASIPHDRLQGATEAFF | TGTGCCAGCATCCCACATGACAGGCTACAGGGGGCGACTGAAGCTTTCTTT
- | TRBJ2-2 | TRBV7-3 | - | CASSARITGELFF | TGTGCCAGCAGCGCGCGCATCACCGGGGAGCTGTTTTTT
- | TRBJ2-1 | TRBV6-5 | - | CASSYSPGGSYNEQFF | TGTGCCAGCAGTTACTCTCCGGGTGGATCCTACAATGAGCAGTTCTTC
- | TRBJ1-1 | TRBV5-1 | - | CASSLGALNTEAFF | TGCGCCAGCAGCTTGGGGGCGTTGAACACTGAAGCTTTCTTT
once | TRBJ2-5 | TRBV9 | TRBD1 | CASSVGQGGETQYF | TGTGCCAGCAGCGTAGGACAGGGGGGAGAGACCCAGTACTTC
- | TRBJ2-7 | TRBV9 | - | CASSPRGVGYEQYF | TGTGCCAGCAGCCCGCGCGGGGTAGGGTACGAGCAGTACTTC
- | TRBJ2-1 | TRBV19 | - | CASSMEGAGGYNEQFF | TGTGCCAGTAGTATGGAGGGGGCAGGGGGCTACAATGAGCAGTTCTTC
few | TRBJ2-1 | TRBV6-5 | TRBD1 | CASSDRGHEQFF | TGTGCCAGCAGTGACAGGGGACATGAGCAGTTCTTC
- | TRBJ1-5 | TRBV25-1 | TRBD1 | CASSGSGGIGNQPQHF | TGTGCCAGCAGTGGCTCAGGGGGCATTGGCAATCAGCCCCAGCATTTT
- | TRBJ2-7 | TRBV5-6 | - | CASSLYQAGFTEQYF | TGTGCCAGCAGCTTATATCAAGCGGGCTTTACTGAGCAGTACTTC
- | TRBJ2-2 | TRBV4-1 | TRBD1 | CASSQGRGPNTGELFF | TGCGCCAGCAGCCAGGGCAGGGGGCCAAACACCGGGGAGCTGTTTTTT
- | TRBJ1-5 | TRBV28 | - | CASSFMRVDQPQHF | TGTGCCAGCAGTTTTATGAGGGTCGATCAGCCCCAGCATTTT
- | TRBJ1-5 | TRBV6-1 | TRBD1 | CASSVRRGQSFNSNQPQHF | TGTGCCAGCAGTGTACGCCGGGGACAGAGTTTTAATAGCAATCAGCCCCAGCATTTT
- | TRBJ1-4 | TRBV27 | - | CASRTTTNEKLFF | TGTGCCAGCAGAACTACAACTAATGAAAAACTGTTTTTT
- | TRBJ2-7 | TRBV4-3 | - | CASSQARLDLTDEQYF | TGCGCCAGCAGCCAAGCAAGACTAGATCTTACCGACGAGCAGTACTTC